Listed here are 8 T cell receptor beta chains from one sample, sequenced in a study of cytomegalovirus exposure and HLA in healthy donors. Here immunoSEQ multiplex PCR was the method, and the copy in TCRdb shows in-frame clones only, minus some. In the table there are 150,000 to 200,000 clones, 70% to 90% of which are singletons. Sequenced input: PBMCs. These receptor sequences come from a woman aged 18-29 years in good health and CMV-seronegative.

The chain uses TRBV6-5 and TRBJ1-6, with TRBD1 identical over 9 bases. Per the germline V gene, CDR1 is MNHEY and CDR2 is SVGAGI. The CDR3 has 16 residues. V gave up 0 bases and J gave up 9 bases; unmatched junction bases: 6. CDR3 protein: CASSYSPGTGSSPLHF. The CDR3 nucleotides read TGTGCCAGCAGTTACTCTCCTGGGACAGGGTCTTCACCCCTCCACTTT.

The V gene is TRBV14, the J gene TRBJ1-2; tentatively, D is TRBD1 (6 bases). Trimming left V 0 bases short and J 4 bases short, with 9 bases between. Germline values: CDR1 SGHDN, CDR2 FVKESK. This CDR3 is built from 14 residues. The CDR3 loop reads CASSQEGRGYGYTF. CDR3 DNA: TGTGCCAGCAGCCAAGAAGGCAGGGGCTATGGCTACACCTTC.

The chain joins TRBV4-2 to TRBJ2-4; 11 bases line up with TRBD2. Looked up from germline, CDR1 is LGHNA and CDR2 is YNFKEQ. Germline trimming cut 0 bases from V and 4 bases from J; bases unmatched to any gene: 5. This CDR3 is 17 amino acids long. The CDR3: CASSQESSGGIKNIQYF. The CDR3, as DNA: TGTGCCAGCAGCCAAGAGTCTAGCGGGGGGATAAAAAACATTCAGTACTTC.

The chain joins TRBV6-6 to TRBJ1-2; D is unresolved. V lost 7 bases to trimming and J lost 8 bases, with 20 bases between them. This CDR3 has 14 residues. Germline-derived CDR1 and CDR2 are MNHNY and SVGAGI (reference sequence). This chain's CDR3 is CASIIRAGSDGYTF. The CDR3 nucleotides are TGTGCCAGCATTATCCGGGCGGGTTCGGACGGCTACACCTTC.

This chain joins TRBV19 and TRBJ1-2; D perhaps matches TRBD1 (5 bases). The V gene's germline CDR1 is LNHDA and CDR2 SQIVND (reference sequence). V was trimmed by 3 bases and J by 4 bases, leaving 15 bases between them. The CDR3 extends over 15 amino acids. The DNA for the CDR3 is TGTGCCAGTAGTATGGGAGGGGACTCGGGCTATGGCTACACCTTC. This sequence encodes CASSMGGDSGYGYTF. Combining the CDR3 with reference TRBV19 and TRBJ1-2 gives the whole variable domain DGGITQSPKYLFRKEGQNVTLSCEQNLNHDAMYWYRQDPGQGLRLIYYSQIVNDFQKGDIAEGYSVSREKKESFPLTVTSAQKNPTAFYLCASSMGGDSGYGYTFGSGTRLTVV.

The CDR3 sequence: CASSTTENTEAFF. As DNA, the CDR3 is TGTGCCAGCAGTACGACAGAGAACACTGAAGCTTTCTTT. The chain is built from TRBV6-4 and TRBJ1-1; D possibly corresponds to TRBD1 (5 bases). The germline V gene has CDR1 MRHNA and CDR2 SNTAGT. V lost 5 bases and J lost 1, with 8 bases in between. This CDR3 spans 13 amino acids.

The CDR3 sequence is CSVSSGGTGPGNTIYF. The CDR3 region has the DNA TGCAGCGTTTCCTCTGGGGGTACAGGGCCTGGAAACACCATATATTTT. V gene TRBV29-1 combines with J gene TRBJ1-3; D may be TRBD1 (6 bases). V was cut by 5 bases and J by 2 bases, with 19 bases left in between. The germline CDR1 and CDR2 sequences are SQVTM and ANQGSEA. The CDR3 has 16 amino acids.

The chain employs TRBV5-1 and TRBJ2-3; TRBD2 matches at 8 bases. CDR3 length: 14 residues. Germline V gene sequence: CDR1 SGHRS, CDR2 YFSETQ. The ends lost 3 bases at V and 4 bases at J; junction bases unmatched: 4. CDR3 DNA: TGCGCCAGCAGCTATAGCGGGATGTCAGATACGCAGTATTTT. This codes for CASSYSGMSDTQYF. The whole variable domain, remainder taken from reference TRBV5-1 and TRBJ2-3, is KAGVTQTPRYLIKTRGQQVTLSCSPISGHRSVSWYQQTPGQGLQFLFEYFSETQRNKGNFPGRFSGRQFSNSRSEMNVSTLELGDSALYLCASSYSGMSDTQYFGPGTRLTVL.